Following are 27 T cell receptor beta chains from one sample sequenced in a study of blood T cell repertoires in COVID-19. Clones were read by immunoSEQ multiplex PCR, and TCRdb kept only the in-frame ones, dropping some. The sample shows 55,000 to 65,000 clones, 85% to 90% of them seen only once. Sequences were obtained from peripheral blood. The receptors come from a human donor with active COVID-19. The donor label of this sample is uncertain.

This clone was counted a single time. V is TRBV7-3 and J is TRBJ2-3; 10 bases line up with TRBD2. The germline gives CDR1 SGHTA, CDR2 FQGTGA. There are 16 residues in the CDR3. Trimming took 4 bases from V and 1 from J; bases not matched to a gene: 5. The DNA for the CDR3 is TGTGCCAGCAGCTCATCCGGGACTAGCGGCACAGATACGCAGTATTTT. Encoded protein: CASSSSGTSGTDTQYF.

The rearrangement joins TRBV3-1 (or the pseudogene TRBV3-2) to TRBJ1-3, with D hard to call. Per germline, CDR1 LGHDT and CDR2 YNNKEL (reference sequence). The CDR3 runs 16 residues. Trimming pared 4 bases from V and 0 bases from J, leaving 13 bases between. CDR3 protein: CASSPPTDNSGNTIYF. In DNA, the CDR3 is TGTGCCAGCAGCCCCCCTACAGACAACTCTGGAAACACCATATATTTT.

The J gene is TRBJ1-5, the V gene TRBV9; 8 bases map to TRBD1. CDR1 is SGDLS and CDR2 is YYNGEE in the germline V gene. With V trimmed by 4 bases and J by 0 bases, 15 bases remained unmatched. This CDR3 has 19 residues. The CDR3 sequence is CASSIPTGAEGNSNQPQHF. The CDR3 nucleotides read TGTGCCAGCAGCATCCCGACAGGGGCCGAGGGTAATAGCAATCAGCCCCAGCATTTT.

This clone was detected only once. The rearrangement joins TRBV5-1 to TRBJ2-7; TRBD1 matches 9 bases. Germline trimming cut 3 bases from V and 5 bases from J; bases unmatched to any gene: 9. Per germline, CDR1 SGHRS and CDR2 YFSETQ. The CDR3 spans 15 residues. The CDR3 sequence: CASSSSTGTGNEQYF. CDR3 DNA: TGCGCCAGCAGCTCCTCCACCGGGACAGGGAACGAGCAGTACTTC.

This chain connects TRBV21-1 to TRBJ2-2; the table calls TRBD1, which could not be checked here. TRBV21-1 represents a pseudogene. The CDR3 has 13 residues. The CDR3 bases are TGTGCCAGCAGGAGAGGGGGAACCGGGGAGCTGTTTTTT. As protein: CASRRGGTGELFF.

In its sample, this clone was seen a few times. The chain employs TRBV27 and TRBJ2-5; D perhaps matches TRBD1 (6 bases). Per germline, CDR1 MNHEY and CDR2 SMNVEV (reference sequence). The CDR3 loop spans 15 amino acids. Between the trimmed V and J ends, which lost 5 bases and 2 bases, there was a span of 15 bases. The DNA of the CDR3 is TGTGCCAGCAGTACCCGGGACACTCAACAAGAGACCCAGTACTTC. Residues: CASSTRDTQQETQYF.

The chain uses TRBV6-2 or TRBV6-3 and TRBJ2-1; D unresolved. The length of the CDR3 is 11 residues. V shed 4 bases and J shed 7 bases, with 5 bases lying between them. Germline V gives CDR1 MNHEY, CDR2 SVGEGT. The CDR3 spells CASSSENEQFF. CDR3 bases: TGTGCCAGCAGTTCCGAGAATGAGCAGTTCTTC.

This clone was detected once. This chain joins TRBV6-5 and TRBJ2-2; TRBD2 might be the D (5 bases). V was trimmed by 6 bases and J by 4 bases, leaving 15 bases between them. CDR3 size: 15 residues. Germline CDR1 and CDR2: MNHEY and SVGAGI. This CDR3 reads CASRRGHASTGELFF. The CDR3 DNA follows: TGTGCCAGCAGGAGAGGGCACGCTTCCACCGGGGAGCTGTTTTTT.

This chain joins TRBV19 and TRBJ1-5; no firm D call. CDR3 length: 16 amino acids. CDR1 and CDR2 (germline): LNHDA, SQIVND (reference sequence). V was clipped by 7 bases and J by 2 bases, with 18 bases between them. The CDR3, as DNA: TGTGCCAGTATAATAGGAGCCGGCTATGGCAATCAGCCCCAGCATTTT. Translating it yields CASIIGAGYGNQPQHF.

CDR3 sequence reads: CASSPNAGANVLTF. DNA for the CDR3: TGCGCCAGCAGCCCTAATGCAGGGGCCAACGTCCTGACTTTC. The chain recombines TRBV4-3 with TRBJ2-6; D is unclear. CDR1 is LGHNA, CDR2 YSLEER, per germline. V lost 4 bases, J lost 4 bases, and 8 bases lay in between. The CDR3 length is 14 residues.

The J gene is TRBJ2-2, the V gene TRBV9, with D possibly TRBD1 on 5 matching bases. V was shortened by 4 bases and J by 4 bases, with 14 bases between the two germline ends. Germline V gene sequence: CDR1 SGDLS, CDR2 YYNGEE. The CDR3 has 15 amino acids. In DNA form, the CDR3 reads TGTGCCAGCAGCACCGTTCAGGGTTCCACCGGGGAGCTGTTTTTT. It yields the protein CASSTVQGSTGELFF.

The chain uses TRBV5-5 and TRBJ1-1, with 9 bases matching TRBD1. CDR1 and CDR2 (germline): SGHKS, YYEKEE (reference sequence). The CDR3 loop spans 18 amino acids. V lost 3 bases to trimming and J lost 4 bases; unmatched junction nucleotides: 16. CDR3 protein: CASSSTGGLGGIGTEAFF. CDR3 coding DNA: TGTGCCAGCAGCTCTACAGGGGGCTTGGGAGGAATCGGCACTGAAGCTTTCTTT.

This CDR3 reads CASSGAGARGYTF. CDR3 nucleotide sequence: TGTGCCAGCAGTGGGGCAGGGGCGCGTGGCTACACCTTC. The chain recombines TRBV28 with TRBJ1-2; the D gene is possibly TRBD1 (6 bases). Germline assignment: CDR1 MDHEN and CDR2 SYDVKM. With 5 bases removed from V and 7 bases from J, the gap between germline ends came to 14 bases. CDR3 length equals 13 residues.

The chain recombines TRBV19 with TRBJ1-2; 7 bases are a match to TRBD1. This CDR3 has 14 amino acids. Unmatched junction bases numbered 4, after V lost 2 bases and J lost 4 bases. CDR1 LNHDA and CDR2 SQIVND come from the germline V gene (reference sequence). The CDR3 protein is CASSIRDSVYGYTF. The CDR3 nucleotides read TGTGCCAGTAGTATAAGGGACAGTGTCTATGGCTACACCTTC.

CDR3 sequence: CASYRDRGLKQYF. The CDR3 coding sequence is TGTGCCAGCTACCGGGACAGGGGGTTGAAGCAGTACTTC. The chain couples TRBV12-3 or TRBV12-4 to TRBJ2-7; TRBD1 matches 11 bases. The CDR3 extends over 13 amino acids. J was trimmed by 8 bases and V by 8 bases; bases with no gene match: 8.

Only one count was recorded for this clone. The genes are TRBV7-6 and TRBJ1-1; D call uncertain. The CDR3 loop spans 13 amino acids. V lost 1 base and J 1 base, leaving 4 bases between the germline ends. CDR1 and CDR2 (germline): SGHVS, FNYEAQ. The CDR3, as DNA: TGTGCCAGCAGCTTAGTAGCGAACACTGAAGCTTTCTTT. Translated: CASSLVANTEAFF.

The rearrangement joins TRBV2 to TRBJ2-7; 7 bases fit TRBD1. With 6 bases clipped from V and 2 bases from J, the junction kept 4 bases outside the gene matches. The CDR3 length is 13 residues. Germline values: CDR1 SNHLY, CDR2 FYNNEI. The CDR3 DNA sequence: TGTGCCAGCAGCAGGGACAGTACCTACGAGCAGTACTTC. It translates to CASSRDSTYEQYF.

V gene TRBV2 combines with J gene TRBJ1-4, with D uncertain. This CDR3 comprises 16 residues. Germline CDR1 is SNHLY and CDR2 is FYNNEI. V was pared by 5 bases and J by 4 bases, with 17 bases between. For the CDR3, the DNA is TGTGCCAGCAGTCCCCGTGATGTTACAGTTAATGAAAAACTGTTTTTT. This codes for CASSPRDVTVNEKLFF.

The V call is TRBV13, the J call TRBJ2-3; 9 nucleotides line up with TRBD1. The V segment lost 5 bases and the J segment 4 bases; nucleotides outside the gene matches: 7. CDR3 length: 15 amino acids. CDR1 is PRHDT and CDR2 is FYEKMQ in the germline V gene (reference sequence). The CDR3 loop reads CASSIGQGWSDTQYF. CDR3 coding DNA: TGTGCCAGCAGCATCGGACAGGGGTGGTCAGATACGCAGTATTTT.

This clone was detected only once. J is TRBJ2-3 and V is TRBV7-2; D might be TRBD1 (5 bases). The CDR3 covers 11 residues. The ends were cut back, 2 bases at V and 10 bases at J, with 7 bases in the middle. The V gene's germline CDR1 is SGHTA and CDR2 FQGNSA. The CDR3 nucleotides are TGTGCCAGCAGCTTACAGGGTGCGCAGTATTTT. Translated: CASSLQGAQYF. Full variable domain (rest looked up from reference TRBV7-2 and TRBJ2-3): GAGVSQSPSNKVTEKGKDVELRCDPISGHTALYWYRQSLGQGLEFLIYFQGNSAPDKSGLPSDRFSAERTGGSVSTLTIQRTQQEDSAVYLCASSLQGAQYFGPGTRLTVL.

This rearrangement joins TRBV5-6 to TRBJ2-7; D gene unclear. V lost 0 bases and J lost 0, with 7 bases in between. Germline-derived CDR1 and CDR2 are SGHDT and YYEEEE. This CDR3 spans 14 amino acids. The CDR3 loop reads CASSLDGFSYEQYF. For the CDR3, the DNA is TGTGCCAGCAGCTTGGACGGGTTCTCCTACGAGCAGTACTTC. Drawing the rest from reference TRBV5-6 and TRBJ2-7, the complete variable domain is DAGVTQSPTHLIKTRGQQVTLRCSPKSGHDTVSWYQQALGQGPQFIFQYYEEEERQRGNFPDRFSGHQFPNYSSELNVNALLLGDSALYLCASSLDGFSYEQYFGPGTRLTVT.

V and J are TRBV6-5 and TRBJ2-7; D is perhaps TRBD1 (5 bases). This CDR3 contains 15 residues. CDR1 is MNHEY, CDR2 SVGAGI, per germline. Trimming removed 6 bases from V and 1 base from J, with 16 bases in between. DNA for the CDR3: TGTGCCAGCAGCCGCAGGGTGCTTGGGTCCTACGAGCAGTACTTC. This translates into CASSRRVLGSYEQYF.

CDR3 loop: CSATVFDEQFF. The CDR3 DNA reads TGCAGTGCTACCGTATTTGATGAGCAGTTCTTC. The V call is TRBV20-1, the J call TRBJ2-1, with D hard to call. The germline V and J ends were trimmed by 4 bases and 8 bases, with 9 bases remaining between them. The CDR3 length is 11 residues. Germline CDR1 is DFQATT and CDR2 is SNEGSKA (reference sequence).

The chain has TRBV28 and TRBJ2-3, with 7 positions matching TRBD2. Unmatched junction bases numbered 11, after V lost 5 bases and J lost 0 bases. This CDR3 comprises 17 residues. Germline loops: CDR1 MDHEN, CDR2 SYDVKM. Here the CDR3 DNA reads TGTGCCAGCAGTGGTCTTCACACTAGCGCCAGCACAGATACGCAGTATTTT. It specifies CASSGLHTSASTDTQYF.

CDR3 DNA: TGTGCCAGCAGCTTGAGAGGGCCCACAGATACGCAGTATTTT. Its protein is CASSLRGPTDTQYF. The chain links TRBV5-5 to TRBJ2-3; weak D call: TRBD2 (5 bases). The CDR3 covers 14 residues. Trimming removed 1 base from V and 2 bases from J, with 8 bases in between. The germline CDR1 and CDR2 sequences are SGHKS and YYEKEE (reference sequence).

CDR3 sequence (DNA): TGTGCCTGGAGCGGGTTGGGACAGAGAGTCTACGAGCAGTACTTC. This gives the protein CAWSGLGQRVYEQYF. This chain joins TRBV30 and TRBJ2-7; 7 bases match TRBD1. The CDR3 loop spans 15 amino acids. From germline, CDR1 is GTSNPN and CDR2 SVGIG (reference sequence). V lost 3 bases and J lost 3; bases outside the gene matches: 11.

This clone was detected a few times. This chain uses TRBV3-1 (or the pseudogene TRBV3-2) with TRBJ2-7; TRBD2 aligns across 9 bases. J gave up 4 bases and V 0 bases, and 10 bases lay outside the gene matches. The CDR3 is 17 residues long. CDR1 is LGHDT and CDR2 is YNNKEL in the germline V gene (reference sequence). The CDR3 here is CASSQEGTSQELYEQYF. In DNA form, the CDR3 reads TGTGCCAGCAGCCAAGAAGGGACTAGCCAGGAGCTTTACGAGCAGTACTTC.